These 9 T cell receptor beta chains came from one sample sequenced in a study of PD-L1 blockade in urothelial cancer. Libraries were prepared by immunoSEQ multiplex PCR; TCRdb keeps only in-frame clonotypes and omits some of them. Among about 42,000 clones listed, 81% were seen once. The starting material was PBMCs, obtained around atezolizumab (anti-PD-L1) treatment. Receptors were obtained from a man between 65 and 85 years old with urothelial cancer.

The V call is TRBV5-4, the J call TRBJ1-1; D remains ambiguous. Trimming pared 0 bases from V and 4 bases from J, leaving 10 bases between. Germline lookup yields CDR1 SGHNT and CDR2 YYREEE (reference sequence). The CDR3 extends over 14 amino acids. CDR3 in DNA: TGTGCCAGCAGCTTGGACCCGGAGAGCACTGAAGCTTTCTTT. Amino acid sequence: CASSLDPESTEAFF.

This clone was counted a few times. The chain employs TRBV7-3 and TRBJ1-1; tentatively, D is TRBD1 (5 bases). CDR3 size: 13 residues. Germline V lookup: CDR1 SGHTA, CDR2 FQGTGA. V gave up 5 bases and J gave up 4 bases, with 11 bases separating them. The CDR3 DNA reads as TGTGCCAGCAGCCAAAGACAGCTCACTGAAGCTTTCTTT. This gives the protein CASSQRQLTEAFF.

The genes are TRBV29-1 and TRBJ1-2, with 10 bases aligning to TRBD1. This CDR3 is built from 14 residues. J was trimmed by 6 bases and V by 3 bases; bases with no gene match: 7. The V gene's germline CDR1 is SQVTM and CDR2 ANQGSEA. The chain's CDR3 is CSVDKSGTGDGYTF. DNA for the CDR3: TGCAGCGTTGACAAATCCGGGACAGGGGATGGCTACACCTTC.

The chain joins TRBV11-3 to TRBJ2-5, with TRBD2 matching 7 bases. With V trimmed by 2 bases and J by 4 bases, 4 bases remained unmatched. This CDR3 spans 14 amino acids. Germline values: CDR1 SGHNT, CDR2 YENEEA. DNA for the CDR3: TGTGCCAGCAGCTTATGGACGGGAGGAGAGACCCAGTACTTC. Its protein product is CASSLWTGGETQYF. The full variable domain, with the rest looked up from reference TRBV11-3 and TRBJ2-5, is EAGVVQSPRYKIIEKKQPVAFWCNPISGHNTLYWYLQNLGQGPELLIRYENEEAVDDSQLPKDRFSAERLKGVDSTLKIQPAELGDSAVYLCASSLWTGGETQYFGPGTRLLVL.

The CDR3 sequence is CASSFRLAGGPGDEQFF. CDR3 nucleotides: TGTGCCAGCAGCTTCCGACTAGCGGGAGGGCCGGGGGATGAGCAGTTCTTC. The chain employs TRBV7-8 and TRBJ2-1; 14 bases agree with TRBD2. The CDR3 totals 17 residues. The V segment lost 3 bases and the J segment 8 bases; nucleotides outside the gene matches: 9. Per germline, CDR1 SGHVS and CDR2 FQNEAQ.

CDR3 bases: TGCGCCAGCAGCCACCAGGGTGACAGGGAGGCTTTCTTT. It translates to CASSHQGDREAFF. This chain connects TRBV4-1 to TRBJ1-1; 7 bases are a match to TRBD1. Unmatched junction bases numbered 9, after V lost 3 bases and J lost 11 bases. This CDR3 spans 13 amino acids. Germline CDR1 is MGHRA and CDR2 is YSYEKL.

The V gene is TRBV30, the J gene TRBJ2-6; perhaps TRBD1 as D (5 bases). This CDR3 comprises 20 residues. In germline, CDR1 is GTSNPN, CDR2 SVGIG (reference sequence). Trimming took off 0 bases at V and 0 bases at J, with 21 bases between the two ends. The CDR3 protein is CAWSVYTGDLLSSGANVLTF. CDR3 sequence (DNA): TGTGCCTGGAGTGTATATACAGGCGATCTTCTTTCCTCTGGGGCCAACGTCCTGACTTTC. Variable domain in full (rest from reference TRBV30 and TRBJ2-6): SQTIHQWPATLVQPVGSPLSLECTVEGTSNPNLYWYRQAAGRGLQLLFYSVGIGQISSEVPQNLSASRPQDRQFILSSKKLLLSDSGFYLCAWSVYTGDLLSSGANVLTFGAGSRLTVL.

Only a few counts were recorded for this clone. The rearrangement joins TRBV29-1 to TRBJ1-2, with 7 bases that match TRBD1. Germline assignment: CDR1 SQVTM and CDR2 ANQGSEA. The CDR3 runs 12 residues. V gave up 6 bases and J gave up 2 bases; unmatched junction bases: 3. CDR3 in DNA: TGCAGCGTGGGGACAGCCAACTATGGCTACACCTTC. It translates to CSVGTANYGYTF. Together with reference TRBV29-1 and TRBJ1-2, the CDR3 gives the full variable domain: SAVISQKPSRDICQRGTSLTIQCQVDSQVTMMFWYRQQPGQSLTLIATANQGSEATYESGFVIDKFPISRPNLTFSTLTVSNMSPEDSSIYLCSVGTANYGYTFGSGTRLTVV.

This chain joins TRBV19 and TRBJ2-7, with TRBD1 matching 7 bases. From germline, CDR1 is LNHDA and CDR2 SQIVND (reference sequence). The V gene end was trimmed by 5 bases and the J gene end by 2 bases; junction bases not matched to a gene: 12. CDR3 length: 16 residues. DNA for the CDR3: TGTGCCAGTAGTCCCACTAACCACGGGACAGCCTACGAGCAGTACTTC. It is translated as CASSPTNHGTAYEQYF.